This entry describes one TCR beta chain. This sample is drawn from a study of T cell responses to AZD1222 COVID-19 vaccine. Only in-frame clones appear in the TCRdb table, and some are missing; sequencing was by immunoSEQ multiplex PCR. The table records about 56,000 clones, around 90% of them present only once. V was clipped by 4 bases and J by 1 base, with 7 bases between them. Germline V gene sequence: CDR1 MNHEY, CDR2 SVGAGI. The length of the CDR3 is 13 residues. This material consisted of peripheral blood, taken on day 0 of AZD1222 vaccination. The genes are TRBV6-5 and TRBJ1-1; D not resolved. The sequence derives from an adult in good health. The CDR3 loop is CASSFTENTEAFF. The CDR3 DNA follows: TGTGCCAGCAGTTTTACAGAGAACACTGAAGCTTTCTTT.